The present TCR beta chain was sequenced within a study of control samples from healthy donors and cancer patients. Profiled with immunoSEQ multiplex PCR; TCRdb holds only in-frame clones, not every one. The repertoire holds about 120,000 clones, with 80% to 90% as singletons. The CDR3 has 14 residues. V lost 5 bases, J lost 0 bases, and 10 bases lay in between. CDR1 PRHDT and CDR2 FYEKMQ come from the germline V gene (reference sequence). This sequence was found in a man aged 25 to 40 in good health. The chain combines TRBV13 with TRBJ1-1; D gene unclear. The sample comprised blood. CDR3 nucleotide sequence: TGTGCCAGCAGCCTTAACATCATGAACACTGAAGCTTTCTTT. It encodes CASSLNIMNTEAFF.